These T cell receptor beta chains were read from a single sample in a study of blood T cell repertoires in COVID-19. Only in-frame clones appear in the TCRdb table, and some are missing; sequencing was by immunoSEQ multiplex PCR. The table includes about 120,000 clones, roughly four fifths detected once. What was sequenced was peripheral blood. Receptors were obtained from a human donor in a cohort sampled during active COVID-19. The CDR3 runs from the conserved cysteine through the conserved F or W. A D gene is named only where the DNA matches it firmly. A clone size is listed for some rows: how often the clone was seen (once, few, many), or a class if it is expanded.

V gene	clone size	D gene	J gene	CDR3 DNA	CDR3 protein
TRBV5-1	-	TRBD1	TRBJ2-5	TGCGCCAGCAGCCCCGGACAGGATTCAGCAGAGACCCAGTACTTC	CASSPGQDSAETQYF
TRBV11-2	-	TRBD1	TRBJ2-7	TGTGCCAGCAGCCTGGAACAGGGGCTTAGCTCCTACGAGCAGTACTTC	CASSLEQGLSSYEQYF
TRBV9	-	TRBD1	TRBJ2-7	TGTGCCAGCAGCGTAGAGGGACAGCCCTCCTACGAGCAGTACTTC	CASSVEGQPSYEQYF
TRBV11-3	-	TRBD2	TRBJ2-7	TGTGCCAGCAGCTTAGGGCTAAGCGGGACCTTCTCCTACGAGCAGTACTTC	CASSLGLSGTFSYEQYF
TRBV27	few	TRBD1	TRBJ1-1	TGTGCCAGCAGTGAGGGGGCGAGGAACACTGAAGCTTTCTTT	CASSEGARNTEAFF
TRBV18	-	TRBD1	TRBJ1-1	TGTGCCAGCTCCCTTGGACAGGGCGATACTGAAGCTTTCTTT	CASSLGQGDTEAFF
TRBV12-3/TRBV12-4	-	-	TRBJ1-5	TGTGCCAGCAGGGACAGACCCAATCAGCCCCAGCATTTT	CASRDRPNQPQHF
TRBV5-1	-	TRBD2	TRBJ2-7	TGCGCCAGCAGTGGGACTAGCGGGAGGAAAGAGCAGTACTTC	CASSGTSGRKEQYF
TRBV30	-	TRBD1	TRBJ1-3	TGTGCCTGGAGTGTTAGTGGGGTGGAGGGGGCCGGCACCATATATTTT	CAWSVSGVEGAGTIYF
TRBV11-2	-	-	TRBJ1-1	TGTGCCAGCAGCTTACGGGGTTTCGGCACTGAAGCTTTCTTT	CASSLRGFGTEAFF
TRBV5-1	-	TRBD1	TRBJ2-7	TGCGCCAGCAGCTTGGCCGGGCCAGGGGGCGCGTACGAGCAGTACTTC	CASSLAGPGGAYEQYF
TRBV18	-	-	TRBJ2-7	TGTGCCAGCTCACCCAGGCAGGGGACCTACGAGCAGTACTTC	CASSPRQGTYEQYF
TRBV7-9	once	-	TRBJ2-7	TGTGCCAGCAGCCCAACCCCCCTGGGGCCTCCTGAGGAGCAGTACTTC	CASSPTPLGPPEEQYF
TRBV10-2	few	-	TRBJ1-4	TGCGCCAGCAGCAGGGAAGAAAAACTGTTTTTT	CASSREEKLFF
TRBV4-1	-	-	TRBJ2-7	TGCGCCAGCAGCCCGCCCGGGGCCTACGAGCAGTACTTC	CASSPPGAYEQYF
TRBV7-8	once	-	TRBJ1-4	TGTGCCAGCAGCTTAGATGCGGGGGGGTTTGAAAAACTGTTTTTT	CASSLDAGGFEKLFF
TRBV2	few	-	TRBJ1-5	TGTGCCAGCACAGGACAGCGGAATCAGCCCCAGCATTTT	CASTGQRNQPQHF
TRBV27	-	TRBD2	TRBJ2-1	TGTGCCAGCAGTTTAACTAGCGGTAACAATGAGCAGTTCTTC	CASSLTSGNNEQFF
TRBV4-1	-	TRBD2	TRBJ2-3	TGCGCCAGCAGCCAAGCGGCGAGCGGGGTTACTAGCACAGATACGCAGTATTTT	CASSQAASGVTSTDTQYF
TRBV27	-	TRBD2	TRBJ2-7	TGTGCCAGCGGCCTCGGACTAGCGGGGGAGCAGTACTTC	CASGLGLAGEQYF
TRBV6-6	-	-	TRBJ1-6	TGTGCCAGCAGTTACTCAGGGGATAATTCACCCCTCCACTTT	CASSYSGDNSPLHF
TRBV4-1	once	TRBD1	TRBJ1-2	TGCGCCAGCAGCCAGCCGGACAGGACCCTCTATGGCTACACCTTC	CASSQPDRTLYGYTF
TRBV6-2/TRBV6-3	-	-	TRBJ1-1	TGTGCCAGCAGTTACGGAGGGAACACTGAAGCTTTCTTT	CASSYGGNTEAFF
TRBV6-2/TRBV6-3	-	-	TRBJ1-5	TGTGCCAGCAGTTACAGAGACAATCAGCCCCAGCATTTT	CASSYRDNQPQHF
TRBV11-2	few	TRBD2	TRBJ2-7	TGTGCCAGCAGCTCAGGACTAGCGGGGTCCTACGAGCAGTACTTC	CASSSGLAGSYEQYF
TRBV5-6	-	-	TRBJ2-3	TGTGCCAGCAGCTTTAGTTCTGGCGGTGATACGCAGTATTTT	CASSFSSGGDTQYF
TRBV6-5	-	-	TRBJ2-7	TGTGCCAGCAGTTACCGAGACAGACTCTACGAGCAGTACTTC	CASSYRDRLYEQYF
TRBV7-9	-	TRBD1	TRBJ2-7	TGTGCCAGCAGCTTCCCGACAGGGGAGGAACACGAGCAGTACTTC	CASSFPTGEEHEQYF
TRBV11-2	-	-	TRBJ2-7	TGTGCCAGCAGCTTAGATCTGAGTTACCACGAGCAGTACTTC	CASSLDLSYHEQYF
TRBV11-3	-	TRBD1	TRBJ2-3	TGTGCCAGCAGCCCGCGACAGGGAGCCACAGATACGCAGTATTTT	CASSPRQGATDTQYF
TRBV9	-	-	TRBJ2-7	TGTGCCAGCAGCCATCGGGACACGGTCGGCGGCGAGCAGTACTTC	CASSHRDTVGGEQYF
TRBV30	once	-	TRBJ1-1	TGTGCCTGGAGTTTAGTATACACTGAAGCTTTCTTT	CAWSLVYTEAFF
TRBV12-3/TRBV12-4	few	-	TRBJ2-7	TGTGCCAGCAGTTCACGGGTGGAGCAGTACTTC	CASSSRVEQYF
TRBV5-4	-	-	TRBJ2-1	TGTGCCAGCAGCTTGGTCGACGGGGGAGGCCACAATGAGCAGTTCTTC	CASSLVDGGGHNEQFF
TRBV9	-	-	TRBJ2-7	TGTGCCAGCAGCGTAGCCCCATTGAGCTATAGCTACGAGCAGTACTTC	CASSVAPLSYSYEQYF
TRBV6-6	few	-	TRBJ1-4	TGTGCCAGCAGCCACGGTTCTGCAACTAATGAAAAACTGTTTTTT	CASSHGSATNEKLFF
TRBV19	-	-	TRBJ2-3	TGTGCCAGTAGTATCACAAGCGGCACAGATACGCAGTATTTT	CASSITSGTDTQYF
TRBV19	-	-	TRBJ2-1	TGTGCCAGTAGTATCCCGGGAGTCCCCAATGAGCAGTTCTTC	CASSIPGVPNEQFF
TRBV11-3	-	TRBD1	TRBJ1-1	TGTGCCAGCAGCTTAGGACAGGGGGACACTGAAGCTTTCTTT	CASSLGQGDTEAFF
TRBV11-2	-	-	TRBJ2-3	TGTGCCAGCAGCTTAGCTGGACTCCCCACAGATACGCAGTATTTT	CASSLAGLPTDTQYF
TRBV4-1	-	TRBD2	TRBJ2-7	TGCGCCACAGGGCGGGGGGACAACGAGCAGTACTTC	CATGRGDNEQYF
TRBV6-5	few	-	TRBJ2-7	TGTGCCAGCAGTTACGTTAGGGGCTCCTACGAGCAGTACTTC	CASSYVRGSYEQYF